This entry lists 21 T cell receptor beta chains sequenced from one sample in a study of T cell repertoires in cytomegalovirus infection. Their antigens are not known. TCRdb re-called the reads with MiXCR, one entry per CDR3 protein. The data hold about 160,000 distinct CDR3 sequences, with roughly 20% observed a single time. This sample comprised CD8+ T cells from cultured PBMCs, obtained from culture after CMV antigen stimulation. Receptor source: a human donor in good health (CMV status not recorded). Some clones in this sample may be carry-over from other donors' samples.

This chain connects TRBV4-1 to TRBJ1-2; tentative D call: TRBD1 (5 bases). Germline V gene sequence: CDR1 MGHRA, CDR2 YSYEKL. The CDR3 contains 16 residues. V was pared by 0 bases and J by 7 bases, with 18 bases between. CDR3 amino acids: CASSQDIAGPHAGYTF. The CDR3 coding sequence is TGCGCCAGCAGCCAAGATATCGCAGGGCCGCACGCTGGCTACACCTTC.

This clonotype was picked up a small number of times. The CDR3: CASSYSSGQLNEQFF. The CDR3 coding sequence is TGTGCCAGCAGTTACTCCTCGGGACAACTCAATGAGCAGTTCTTC. The chain has TRBV7-8 and TRBJ2-1; tentatively, D is TRBD1 (6 bases). The CDR3 sequence is 15 residues long. Trimming pared 6 bases from V and 6 bases from J, leaving 18 bases between. Germline V gives CDR1 SGHVS, CDR2 FQNEAQ. Using reference TRBV7-8 and TRBJ2-1 for the parts outside the CDR3, the full variable domain is GAGVSQSPRYKVAKRGQDVALRCDPISGHVSLFWYQQALGQGPEFLTYFQNEAQLDKSGLPSDRFFAERPEGSVSTLKIQRTQQEDSAVYLCASSYSSGQLNEQFFGPGTRLTVL.

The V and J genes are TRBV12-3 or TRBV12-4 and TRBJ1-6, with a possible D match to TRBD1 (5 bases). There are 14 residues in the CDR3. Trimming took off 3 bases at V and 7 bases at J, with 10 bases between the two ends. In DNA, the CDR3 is TGTGCCAGCAGTTTGTCAGGGCCAAATTCACCCCTCCACTTT. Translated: CASSLSGPNSPLHF.

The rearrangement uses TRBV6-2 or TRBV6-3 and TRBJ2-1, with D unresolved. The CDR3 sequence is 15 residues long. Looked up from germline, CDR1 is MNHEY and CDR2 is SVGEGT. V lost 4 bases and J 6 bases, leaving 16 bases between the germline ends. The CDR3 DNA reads TGTGCCAGCAGTTCGCTGTCCATTCCGGGCAATGAGCAGTTCTTC. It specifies CASSSLSIPGNEQFF.

The CDR3 DNA follows: TGCGCCAGCAGCTTGGAGGGATTATCAGGGGGCACATTTGGTGAGCAGTTCTTC. Encoded protein: CASSLEGLSGGTFGEQFF. This chain connects TRBV5-1 to TRBJ2-1; 8 nucleotides agree with TRBD1. V shed 0 bases, J shed 9 bases, and the junction held 17 bases outside the gene matches. Per germline, CDR1 SGHRS and CDR2 YFSETQ. This CDR3 region has 18 residues. Using reference TRBV5-1 and TRBJ2-1 for the parts outside the CDR3, the full variable domain is KAGVTQTPRYLIKTRGQQVTLSCSPISGHRSVSWYQQTPGQGLQFLFEYFSETQRNKGNFPGRFSGRQFSNSRSEMNVSTLELGDSALYLCASSLEGLSGGTFGEQFFGPGTRLTVL.

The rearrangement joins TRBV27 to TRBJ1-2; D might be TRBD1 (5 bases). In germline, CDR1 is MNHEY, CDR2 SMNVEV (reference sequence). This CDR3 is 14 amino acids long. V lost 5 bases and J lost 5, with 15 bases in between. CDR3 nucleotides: TGTGCCAGCAGTCCCCGACGGGGGGGATATGGCTACACCTTC. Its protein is CASSPRRGGYGYTF.

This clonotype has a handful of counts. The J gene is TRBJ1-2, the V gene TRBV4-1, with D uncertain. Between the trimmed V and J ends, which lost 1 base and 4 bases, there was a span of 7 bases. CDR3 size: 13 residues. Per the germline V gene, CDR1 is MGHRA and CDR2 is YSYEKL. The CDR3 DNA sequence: TGCGCCAGCAGCCAAGGGTCCGGCTATGGCTACACCTTC. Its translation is CASSQGSGYGYTF.

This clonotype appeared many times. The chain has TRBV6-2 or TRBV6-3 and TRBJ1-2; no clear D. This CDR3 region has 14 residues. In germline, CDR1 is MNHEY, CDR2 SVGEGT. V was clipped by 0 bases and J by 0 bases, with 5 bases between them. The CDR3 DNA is TGTGCCAGCAGTTACTCGGGCGCTAACTATGGCTACACCTTC. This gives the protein CASSYSGANYGYTF.

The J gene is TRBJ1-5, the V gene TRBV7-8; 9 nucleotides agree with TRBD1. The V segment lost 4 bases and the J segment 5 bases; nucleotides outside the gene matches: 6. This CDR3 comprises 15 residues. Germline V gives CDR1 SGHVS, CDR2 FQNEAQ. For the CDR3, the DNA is TGTGCCAGCAGCTCATACAGGGACAGGGATCAGCCCCAGCATTTT. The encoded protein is CASSSYRDRDQPQHF.

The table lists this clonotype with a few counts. CDR3 sequence: CAGGSASKETQYF. CDR3 bases: TGTGCCGGTGGGTCGGCTTCCAAAGAGACCCAGTACTTC. The chain recombines TRBV28 with TRBJ2-5; D gene unclear. Germline CDR1 MDHEN, CDR2 SYDVKM. The CDR3 runs 13 residues. Trimming took 11 bases from V and 3 from J, leaving 16 bases between them.

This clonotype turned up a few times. CDR3 sequence: CASSFYQNSYNEQFF. The CDR3, as DNA: TGTGCCAGCAGCTTCTACCAGAATTCCTACAATGAGCAGTTCTTC. This sequence joins TRBV7-8 and TRBJ2-1; D remains ambiguous. The CDR3 is made up of 15 amino acids. CDR1 and CDR2 (germline): SGHVS, FQNEAQ. The V and J ends lost 3 bases and 1 base respectively, with 10 bases between them.

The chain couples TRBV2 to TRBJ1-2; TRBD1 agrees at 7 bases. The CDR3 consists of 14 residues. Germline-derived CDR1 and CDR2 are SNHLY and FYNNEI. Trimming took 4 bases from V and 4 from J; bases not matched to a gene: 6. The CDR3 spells CASSARDSSYGYTF. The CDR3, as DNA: TGTGCCAGCAGTGCTAGGGACAGCTCCTATGGCTACACCTTC.

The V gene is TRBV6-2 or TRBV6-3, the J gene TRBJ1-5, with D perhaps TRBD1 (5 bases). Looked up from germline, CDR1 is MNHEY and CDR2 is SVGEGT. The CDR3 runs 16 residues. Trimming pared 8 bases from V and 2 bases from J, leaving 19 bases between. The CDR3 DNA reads TGTGCCAGCGGCTACGGGGGAGGGCATCGCAATCAGCCCCAGCATTTT. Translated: CASGYGGGHRNQPQHF.

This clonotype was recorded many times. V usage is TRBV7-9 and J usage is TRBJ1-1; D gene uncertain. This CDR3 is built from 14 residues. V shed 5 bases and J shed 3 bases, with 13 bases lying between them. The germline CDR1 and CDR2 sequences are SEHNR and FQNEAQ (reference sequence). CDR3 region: CASSARKEDTEAFF. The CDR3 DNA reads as TGTGCCAGCAGCGCAAGAAAGGAGGACACTGAAGCTTTCTTT.

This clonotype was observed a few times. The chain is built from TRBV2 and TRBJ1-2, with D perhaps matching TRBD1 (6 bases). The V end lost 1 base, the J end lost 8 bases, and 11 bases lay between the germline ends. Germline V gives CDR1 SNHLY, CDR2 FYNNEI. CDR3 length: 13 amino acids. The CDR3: CASSEGGPWGYTF. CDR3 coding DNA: TGTGCCAGCAGTGAAGGGGGGCCCTGGGGCTACACCTTC. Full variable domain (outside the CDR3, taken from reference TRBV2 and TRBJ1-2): EPEVTQTPSHQVTQMGQEVILRCVPISNHLYFYWYRQILGQKVEFLVSFYNNEISEKSEIFDDQFSVERPDGSNFTLKIRSTKLEDSAMYFCASSEGGPWGYTFGSGTRLTVV.

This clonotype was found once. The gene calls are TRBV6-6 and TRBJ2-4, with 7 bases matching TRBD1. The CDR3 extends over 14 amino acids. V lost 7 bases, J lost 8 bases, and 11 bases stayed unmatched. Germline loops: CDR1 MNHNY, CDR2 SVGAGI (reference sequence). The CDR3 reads CASMGDREIDIQYF. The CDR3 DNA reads TGTGCCAGCATGGGAGACAGGGAGATCGACATTCAGTACTTC.

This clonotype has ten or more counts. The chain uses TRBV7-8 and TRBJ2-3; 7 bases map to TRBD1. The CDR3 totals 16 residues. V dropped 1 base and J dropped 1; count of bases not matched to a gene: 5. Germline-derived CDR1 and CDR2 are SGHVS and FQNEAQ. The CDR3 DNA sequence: TGTGCCAGCAGCTTAGTTTTCGGACAGGGCACAGATACGCAGTATTTT. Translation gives CASSLVFGQGTDTQYF.

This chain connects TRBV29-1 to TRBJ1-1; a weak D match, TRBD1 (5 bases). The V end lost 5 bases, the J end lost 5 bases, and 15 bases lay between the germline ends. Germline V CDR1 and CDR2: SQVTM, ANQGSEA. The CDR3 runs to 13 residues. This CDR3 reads CSVPGLASTEAFF. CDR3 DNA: TGCAGCGTTCCGGGACTCGCATCTACTGAAGCTTTCTTT. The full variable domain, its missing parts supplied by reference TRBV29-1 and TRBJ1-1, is SAVISQKPSRDICQRGTSLTIQCQVDSQVTMMFWYRQQPGQSLTLIATANQGSEATYESGFVIDKFPISRPNLTFSTLTVSNMSPEDSSIYLCSVPGLASTEAFFGQGTRLTVV.

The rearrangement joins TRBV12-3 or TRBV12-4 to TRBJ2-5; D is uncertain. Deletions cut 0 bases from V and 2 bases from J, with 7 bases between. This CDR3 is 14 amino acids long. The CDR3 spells CASSLAAPQETQYF. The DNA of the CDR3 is TGTGCCAGCAGTTTAGCGGCTCCACAAGAGACCCAGTACTTC.

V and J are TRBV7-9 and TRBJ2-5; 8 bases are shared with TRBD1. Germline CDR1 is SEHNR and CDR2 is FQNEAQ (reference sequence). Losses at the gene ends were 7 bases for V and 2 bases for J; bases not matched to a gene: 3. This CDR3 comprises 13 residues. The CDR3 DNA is TGTGCCAGCACCCAGGGGGCACAAGAGACCCAGTACTTC. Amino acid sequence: CASTQGAQETQYF.

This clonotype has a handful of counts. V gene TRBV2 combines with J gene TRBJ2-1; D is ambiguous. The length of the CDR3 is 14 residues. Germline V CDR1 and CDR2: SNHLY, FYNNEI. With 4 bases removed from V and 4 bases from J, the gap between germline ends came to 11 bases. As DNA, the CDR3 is TGTGCCAGCAGTGCACCTAAGGATTACAATGAGCAGTTCTTC. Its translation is CASSAPKDYNEQFF.